These 10 T cell receptor beta chains came from one sample sequenced in a study of human T cells and chemical hapten exposure. Sample time point: pre-sensitization, week 0. The treatment is: therapeutic diphenylcyclopropenone sensitization with weekly scalp DPC. A single record per CDR3 protein comes from TCRdb applying MiXCR to the RACE reads. The sample has about 120,000 distinct CDR3 sequences, approximately 13% seen once. Sample: whole blood, taken in connection with sensitization to the hapten diphenylcyclopropenone (DPC). These receptor sequences come from a young woman with alopecia areata. Some clones in this sample may be carry-over from other donors' samples.

This clonotype appeared a few times. The V and J genes are TRBV7-8 and TRBJ1-1; TRBD1 might be the D (6 bases). V was trimmed by 2 bases and J by 4 bases, leaving 8 bases between them. Per germline, CDR1 SGHVS and CDR2 FQNEAQ. CDR3 size: 13 residues. This CDR3 reads CASSLRGGTEAFF. The DNA of the CDR3 is TGTGCCAGCAGCTTAAGGGGGGGCACTGAAGCTTTCTTT.

This clonotype was picked up a small number of times. This chain uses TRBV7-2 with TRBJ1-5; possible D gene TRBD1, 5 bases. V was cut by 1 base and J by 6 bases, with 13 bases left in between. This CDR3 comprises 15 residues. Germline loops: CDR1 SGHTA, CDR2 FQGNSA. CDR3 nucleotides: TGTGCCAGCAGCTTAGTCGGGGGTCCGGGTCAGCCCCAGCATTTT. This sequence encodes CASSLVGGPGQPQHF.

This clonotype was recorded a few times. The chain joins TRBV5-6 to TRBJ2-3; D ambiguous. V lost 3 bases, J lost 8 bases, and 10 bases lay in between. The germline V gene has CDR1 SGHDT and CDR2 YYEEEE. The CDR3 sequence is 12 residues long. The CDR3 is CASSSYRGTQYF. The CDR3 DNA is TGTGCCAGCAGCTCTTACCGAGGTACGCAGTATTTT.

This clonotype has just a few counts. The CDR3 DNA reads as TGTGCCAGCATCCGAGGGTTAGGGGACTACAATGAGCAGTTCTTC. As protein: CASIRGLGDYNEQFF. This chain uses TRBV6-2 or TRBV6-3 with TRBJ2-1; D possibly matches TRBD1 or TRBD2 (5 bases each). The germline gives CDR1 MNHEY, CDR2 SVGEGT. The CDR3 is made up of 15 amino acids. Deletions cut 7 bases from V and 3 bases from J, with 16 bases between.

This sequence joins TRBV6-2 or TRBV6-3 and TRBJ1-1; possible D gene TRBD1, 5 bases. The germline CDR1 and CDR2 sequences are MNHEY and SVGEGT. With 6 bases removed from V and 3 bases from J, the gap between germline ends came to 11 bases. The CDR3 consists of 13 residues. The DNA of the CDR3 is TGTGCCAGCAGGGAAGGGACCTACACTGAAGCTTTCTTT. Protein sequence: CASREGTYTEAFF.

This clonotype was seen a handful of times. This chain connects TRBV7-8 to TRBJ2-3; D is ambiguous. CDR1 is SGHVS, CDR2 FQNEAQ, per germline. The CDR3 length is 12 residues. Between the trimmed V and J ends, which lost 5 bases and 10 bases, there was a span of 13 bases. Here the CDR3 reads CASSQSPPAQYF. The CDR3 DNA is TGTGCCAGCAGCCAGTCACCTCCGGCGCAGTATTTT.

This clonotype came up many times. The chain uses TRBV6-5 and TRBJ2-7; D tentatively fits TRBD1 or TRBD2 (5 bases each). Germline V gene sequence: CDR1 MNHEY, CDR2 SVGAGI. Trimming shortened V by 6 bases and J by 3 bases, and 15 bases separated the two germline ends. CDR3 length: 14 residues. CDR3 in amino acids: CASRSRDPHYEQYF. DNA of the CDR3: TGTGCCAGCAGATCCAGGGACCCTCACTACGAGCAGTACTTC.

The chain uses TRBV6-2 or TRBV6-3 and TRBJ2-1; no clear D. The germline V gene has CDR1 MNHEY and CDR2 SVGEGT. The CDR3 loop spans 12 amino acids. With 7 bases removed from V and 8 bases from J, the gap between germline ends came to 12 bases. The CDR3 DNA sequence: TGTGCCAGCACTGGTGGGTTGTATGAGCAGTTCTTC. Protein product: CASTGGLYEQFF.

This clonotype came up a few times. The V gene is TRBV29-1, the J gene TRBJ2-1; D is uncertain. Trimming stripped 7 bases from V and 0 bases from J, with 13 bases between. Per germline, CDR1 SQVTM and CDR2 ANQGSEA. The CDR3 has 14 amino acids. Here the CDR3 reads CSGEQVSSYNEQFF. The CDR3 DNA reads as TGCAGCGGAGAGCAGGTTAGCTCCTACAATGAGCAGTTCTTC.

This clonotype was observed many times. This chain links TRBV7-9 with TRBJ1-2, with 7 bases that match TRBD1. The CDR3 runs 13 residues. V trimming: 6 bases; J trimming: 4 bases; junction bases outside the gene matches: 5. CDR1 and CDR2 from the germline V gene are SEHNR and FQNEAQ (reference sequence). The CDR3 DNA reads TGTGCCAGCAGATTGGACAGGACCTATGGCTACACCTTC. Its protein product is CASRLDRTYGYTF.